The T cell receptor beta chain under discussion was sequenced for a study of blood T cell repertoires in COVID-19 (TCRdb year 2020). For context, the study as a whole: Samples from collaborators originated in the United States, Italy and Spain and spanned both the acute and convalescent phases of COVID-19. The repertoires were released in a freely available public database intended as a resource for research on the immune response to SARS-CoV-2. Where available, HLA class I and class II types were obtained from metadata supplied by the sample provider rather than from assay-based typing. Samples came from the ongoing ImmuneRACE study (first 160 participants) plus 1,254 subjects from 6 global collaborators. A de-identified subject ID, COVID-19 status, age in years and sex were almost always included in the sample metadata. Subjects who had been exposed to COVID-19, were actively infected with it, or had recovered from it provided the deeply sampled blood TCRbeta repertoires that made up the dataset. The prospective study material was composed of cDNA or gDNA derived from T cells, B-cell-depleted T cells, or PBMCs. The paper's findings and limits, for the study overall: The quantity of clinical and demographic metadata differed by source and by participant and was supplied without curation.

Spanning cysteine to phenylalanine, the CDR3 consists of 15 amino acids. Kept here is only the CDR3 DNA, which spans 45 bases and is read in frame from base 1. The germline V gene encodes CDR1 DFQATT and CDR2 SNEGSKA (reference sequence). In Seattle, one collaborating source enrolled patients while the infection was active and tracked those patients longitudinally over the course of disease. The collaborating institutions used their own protocols to collect whole blood in K2EDTA tubes. Collaborator samples were shipped for TCRbeta analysis as frozen whole blood, isolated PBMCs, or DNA extracted from either sample type. The immunoSEQ Assay, a bias-controlled multiplex PCR, was used to amplify TCRbeta CDR3 regions from genomic DNA. The original methods were these. Within the assay, amplification of reference gene primers was used to estimate how many nucleated cells each sample contained. To quantify the absolute abundance of each unique TCRbeta CDR3 rearrangement, sequence reads were collapsed and filtered. Productive Simpson clonality was computed per sample as the square root of Simpson's diversity index over productive rearrangements. Imported from immuneACCESS, the table was reduced by TCRdb to in-frame sequences with V and J called. These copies leave out some clones; in studies compared against another copy, an unresolved V gene accounts for under half, and the cause of the remainder is not known. That table gives V, J and clone size, and the DNA gave D and trimming. For this sample the table gives around 400,000 clones, of which more than 75% were detected only once. 10% of the sample is held by the ten biggest clonotypes.

Worth noting for this clone: The antigen this receptor binds is unknown. A read error may account for a junction end that differs from germline.

The chain is made from TRBV20-1 and TRBJ1-4, with 7 junctional bases fitting TRBD1. The receptor comes from a woman younger than 45 with COVID-19, enrolled during active disease. Sample: peripheral blood. In nucleotides, the sequence is TGCAGTGCTAGTCGGGCAGGGGGTGGGAATGTAAAACTGTTTTTT. Its amino acids are CSASRAGGGNVKLFF.